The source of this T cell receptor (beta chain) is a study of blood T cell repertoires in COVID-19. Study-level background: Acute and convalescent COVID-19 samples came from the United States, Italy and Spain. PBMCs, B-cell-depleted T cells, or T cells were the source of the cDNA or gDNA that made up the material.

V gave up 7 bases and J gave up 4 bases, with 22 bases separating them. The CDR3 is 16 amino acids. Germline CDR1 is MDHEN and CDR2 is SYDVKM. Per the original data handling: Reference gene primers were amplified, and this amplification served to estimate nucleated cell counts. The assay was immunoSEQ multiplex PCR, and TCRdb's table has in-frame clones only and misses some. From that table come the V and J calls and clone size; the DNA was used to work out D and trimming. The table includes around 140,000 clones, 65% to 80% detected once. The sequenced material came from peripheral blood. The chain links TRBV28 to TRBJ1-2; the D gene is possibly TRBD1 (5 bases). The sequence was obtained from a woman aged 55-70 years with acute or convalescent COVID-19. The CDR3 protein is CASTLRGGRDRYGYTF. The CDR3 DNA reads TGTGCCAGCACCTTGAGGGGAGGCAGGGATCGCTATGGCTACACCTTC.